Presented here are 21 T cell receptor beta chains from one specimen sequenced in a study of CD8+CD57+ T cells in acquired aplastic anemia (dated by TCRdb to the late 2010s). Data came from an Illumina HiSeq 2000. Genomic DNA was used as template for profiling of TCR beta VDJ combinations and CDR3 sequences. In-frame beta chains were kept once TCRdb had trimmed the public reads at Q25 with fastp and called clones with MiXCR. Identical CDR3 protein sequences are pooled into one entry, listed with their most common genes and DNA. Recorded for this sample are 100,000 to 120,000 distinct CDR3 sequences; less than 65% of them occurred a single time. Of the sample, about 32% falls within the top ten clones. The sequencing sample was made of sorted CD4+, CD8+, or CD8+CD57+ T cells (not recorded which) from PBMCs. All receptors come from a human donor in good health, serving as a control.

The CDR3 sequence: CATSRKAGTQETQYF. The CDR3 nucleotides are TGTGCCACCAGCCGAAAAGCCGGGACCCAAGAGACCCAGTACTTC. The rearrangement joins TRBV15 to TRBJ2-5; TRBD1 or TRBD2 may be the D gene (5 bases each). The germline gives CDR1 LNHNV, CDR2 YYDKDF (reference sequence). V lost 5 bases and J 1 base, leaving 14 bases between the germline ends. The CDR3 covers 15 residues. Combining the CDR3 with reference TRBV15 and TRBJ2-5 gives the whole variable domain DAMVIQNPRYQVTQFGKPVTLSCSQTLNHNVMYWYQQKSSQAPKLLFHYYDKDFNNEADTPDNFQSRRPNTSFCFLDIRSPGLGDTAMYLCATSRKAGTQETQYFGPGTRLLVL.

This chain joins TRBV20-1 and TRBJ2-7, with TRBD2 matching over 9 bases. The better agreement between TRBJ2-1 and the DNA end casts doubt on the J call. Germline CDR1 reads DFQATT; CDR2 reads SNEGSKA (reference sequence). The CDR3 has 14 residues. Here the CDR3 reads CSAGSGTSFNEQFF. For the CDR3, the DNA is TGCAGTGCTGGTTCCGGGACTAGCTTCAATGAGCAGTTCTTC.

V gene TRBV25-1 combines with J gene TRBJ2-3; D may be TRBD2 (5 bases). Trimming removed 6 bases from V and 3 bases from J, with 13 bases in between. The germline gives CDR1 MGHDK, CDR2 SYGVNS. CDR3 size: 14 residues. CDR3 region: CASSLEAVTDTQYF. The CDR3 coding sequence is TGTGCCAGCAGCTTGGAGGCGGTAACAGATACGCAGTATTTT.

The J gene is TRBJ2-7, the V gene TRBV2; 8 bases fit TRBD1. V was pared by 8 bases and J by 5 bases, with 8 bases of the junction left unmatched. Germline V CDR1 and CDR2: SNHLY, FYNNEI. The CDR3 consists of 13 residues. This chain's CDR3 is CASYRGIKNEQYF. The CDR3 bases are TGTGCCAGCTACAGGGGGATCAAAAACGAGCAGTACTTC.

The chain carries TRBV10-3 and TRBJ2-7, with D possibly matching TRBD1 (6 bases). The CDR3 runs 14 residues. Germline CDR1 reads ENHRY; CDR2 reads SYGVKD. V was pared by 4 bases and J by 1 base, with 11 bases between. CDR3 coding DNA: TGTGCCATCAGTGGGGCTACAGGGTCCTACGAGCAGTACTTC. Protein sequence: CAISGATGSYEQYF.

The chain uses TRBV7-6 and TRBJ2-3; D possibly corresponds to TRBD2 (6 bases). The CDR3 totals 16 residues. The germline V gene encodes CDR1 SGHVS and CDR2 FNYEAQ. V lost 2 bases, J lost 4 bases, and 16 bases lay in between. Written as DNA, the CDR3 is TGTGCCAGCAGCTTACTCGATGGGGAGGTCGCAGATACGCAGTATTTT. This gives the protein CASSLLDGEVADTQYF.

This clonotype was observed at least ten times. The chain is built from TRBV4-1 and TRBJ1-2, with D hard to call. The V gene's germline CDR1 is MGHRA and CDR2 YSYEKL. CDR3 length equals 15 residues. Between the trimmed V and J ends, which lost 3 bases and 3 bases, there was a span of 14 bases. The DNA for the CDR3 is TGCGCCAGCAGCCAGGGCCGGGGTATGGACTATGGCTACACCTTC. Amino acid sequence: CASSQGRGMDYGYTF.

At least ten counts were recorded for this clonotype. V gene TRBV4-1 combines with J gene TRBJ1-2; tentatively, D is TRBD1 (5 bases). Trimming stripped 0 bases from V and 4 bases from J, with 12 bases between. Germline-derived CDR1 and CDR2 are MGHRA and YSYEKL. The CDR3 runs 15 residues. The CDR3 DNA is TGCGCCAGCAGCCAAGATTCGGGACTTCTCTATGGCTACACCTTC. Amino acid sequence: CASSQDSGLLYGYTF.

This chain joins TRBV2 and TRBJ1-5, with 7 nucleotides matching TRBD1. Germline V gene sequence: CDR1 SNHLY, CDR2 FYNNEI. CDR3 size: 15 residues. V shed 5 bases and J 0 bases; nucleotides not matched to a gene: 4. CDR3 bases: TGTGCCAGCAGTTCACAGGGGAATAGCAATCAGCCCCAGCATTTT. It yields the protein CASSSQGNSNQPQHF.

This chain joins TRBV10-2 and TRBJ2-7; possible D gene TRBD1, 5 bases. The V and J ends lost 1 base and 4 bases respectively, with 8 bases between them. Germline assignment: CDR1 WSHSY and CDR2 SAAADI. The CDR3 length is 13 residues. The CDR3 loop is CASSEWGHYEQYF. As DNA, the CDR3 is TGCGCCAGCAGTGAGTGGGGCCATTACGAGCAGTACTTC.

The gene calls are TRBV4-2 and TRBJ1-6; the match to TRBD1 covers 8 bases. The CDR3 has 16 residues. J gave up 8 bases and V 4 bases, and 10 bases lay outside the gene matches. Per germline, CDR1 LGHNA and CDR2 YNFKEQ. DNA of the CDR3: TGTGCCAGCAGCCGAGACAGGGGCGGGGCTTATTCACCCCTCCACTTT. It encodes CASSRDRGGAYSPLHF.

On this clonotype: An end of the junction does not agree with germline; a read error may underlie this. The genes are TRBV2 and TRBJ1-2, with D unclear. This CDR3 comprises 13 residues. The V gene's germline CDR1 is SNHLY and CDR2 FYNNEI. The chain's CDR3 is CASREDGRRGYTF. CDR3 DNA sequence: TGTGCCAGCAGAGAAGATGGGAGGAGGGGCTACACCTTC.

Ten or more counts support this clonotype. This chain's CDR3 is CASSLDSSSYNEQFF. As DNA, the CDR3 is TGCGCCAGCAGCTTGGACAGCAGCTCCTACAATGAGCAGTTCTTC. The chain links TRBV5-1 to TRBJ2-1; D not resolved. Germline CDR1 is SGHRS and CDR2 is YFSETQ. V was trimmed by 0 bases and J by 0 bases, leaving 7 bases between them. This CDR3 spans 15 amino acids.

This clonotype turned up a few times. The CDR3 bases are TGTGCCAGCAGCCCCGGGACAGGGGGTGACTATGGCTACACCTTC. The encoded protein is CASSPGTGGDYGYTF. V is TRBV9 and J is TRBJ1-2; 11 nucleotides align to TRBD1. This CDR3 has 15 residues. Germline CDR1 and CDR2: SGDLS and YYNGEE. V was clipped by 4 bases and J by 3 bases; unmatched bases: 5. Variable domain in full (rest from reference TRBV9 and TRBJ1-2): DSGVTQTPKHLITATGQRVTLRCSPRSGDLSVYWYQQSLDQGLQFLIQYYNGEERAKGNILERFSAQQFPDLHSELNLSSLELGDSALYFCASSPGTGGDYGYTFGSGTRLTVV.

The genes are TRBV4-1 and TRBJ1-2, with 7 nucleotides matching TRBD1. Trimming cost V 1 base and J 5 bases; bases outside gene matches: 4. Germline V gene sequence: CDR1 MGHRA, CDR2 YSYEKL. CDR3 length equals 14 residues. As DNA, the CDR3 is TGCGCCAGCAGCCAAGCAGGGGGTGGTTATGGCTACACCTTC. Its protein is CASSQAGGGYGYTF.

This clonotype came up many times. The chain recombines TRBV4-3 with TRBJ1-1, with D tentatively TRBD1 (6 bases). CDR3 length equals 13 residues. CDR1 is LGHNA and CDR2 is YSLEER in the germline V gene. V dropped 6 bases and J dropped 2 bases, with 10 bases sitting between them. CDR3 amino acids: CASRGGLNTEAFF. The CDR3 DNA sequence: TGCGCCAGCAGGGGGGGCCTCAACACTGAAGCTTTCTTT.

Many counts were recorded for this clonotype. V usage is TRBV6-2 or TRBV6-3 and J usage is TRBJ1-5, with TRBD1 as a possible D gene (5 bases). This CDR3 spans 14 amino acids. Trimming took 8 bases from V and 3 from J, leaving 14 bases between them. The germline gives CDR1 MNHEY, CDR2 SVGEGT. The CDR3 here is CASRATGLNQPQHF. CDR3 sequence (DNA): TGTGCCAGCCGAGCCACAGGACTCAATCAGCCCCAGCATTTT.

This clonotype was seen at least ten times. The rearrangement joins TRBV19 to TRBJ2-5; tentative D call: TRBD2 (7 bases). The CDR3 length is 17 residues. The V gene lost 0 bases and the J gene lost 7 bases, with 21 bases spanning the gap. Germline V lookup: CDR1 LNHDA, CDR2 SQIVND (reference sequence). The CDR3 coding sequence is TGTGCCAGTAGTATAGATGAGACAGGTTACCCGGGGGGGACCCAGTACTTC. This codes for CASSIDETGYPGGTQYF.

This clonotype was seen many times. V usage is TRBV3-1 and J usage is TRBJ2-5, with TRBD2 matching 9 bases. Germline CDR1 and CDR2: LGHDT and YNNKEL (reference sequence). The J segment lost 5 bases and the V segment lost 0 bases, leaving 16 bases of the junction unmatched. The CDR3 runs 19 residues. CDR3 region: CASSQELRDGGGARETQYF. The DNA for the CDR3 is TGTGCCAGCAGCCAAGAACTTAGGGATGGCGGGGGGGCCAGGGAGACCCAGTACTTC.

V gene TRBV29-1 combines with J gene TRBJ1-4; 8 nucleotides agree with TRBD1. Germline trimming cut 6 bases from V and 2 bases from J; bases unmatched to any gene: 8. The CDR3 has 15 residues. Germline CDR1 is SQVTM and CDR2 is ANQGSEA. Here the CDR3 reads CSVRTGLTTNEKLFF. The CDR3, as DNA: TGCAGCGTCCGGACAGGGTTGACGACTAATGAAAAACTGTTTTTT.

This chain uses TRBV10-1 with TRBJ1-2; D perhaps matches TRBD1 (6 bases). V was pared by 5 bases and J by 3 bases, with 13 bases between. The germline V gene encodes CDR1 WNHNN and CDR2 SYGVQD (reference sequence). CDR3 size: 14 residues. The CDR3 nucleotides are TGCGCCAGCAGTTCACAGGGAGGGTACTATGGCTACACCTTC. Encoded protein: CASSSQGGYYGYTF.